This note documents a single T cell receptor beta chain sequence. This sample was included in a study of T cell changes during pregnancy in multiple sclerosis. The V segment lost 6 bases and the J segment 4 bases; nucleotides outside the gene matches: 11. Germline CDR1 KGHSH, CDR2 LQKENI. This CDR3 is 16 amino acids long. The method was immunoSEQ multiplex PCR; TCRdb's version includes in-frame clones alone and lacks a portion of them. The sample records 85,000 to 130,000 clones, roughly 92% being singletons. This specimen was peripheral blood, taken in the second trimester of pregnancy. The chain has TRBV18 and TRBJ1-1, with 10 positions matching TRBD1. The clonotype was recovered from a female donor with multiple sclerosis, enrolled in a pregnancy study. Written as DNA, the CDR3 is TGTGCCAGCTCGACAGGGGGCGCGCGAGGTGGCACTGAAGCTTTCTTT. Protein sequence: CASSTGGARGGTEAFF.